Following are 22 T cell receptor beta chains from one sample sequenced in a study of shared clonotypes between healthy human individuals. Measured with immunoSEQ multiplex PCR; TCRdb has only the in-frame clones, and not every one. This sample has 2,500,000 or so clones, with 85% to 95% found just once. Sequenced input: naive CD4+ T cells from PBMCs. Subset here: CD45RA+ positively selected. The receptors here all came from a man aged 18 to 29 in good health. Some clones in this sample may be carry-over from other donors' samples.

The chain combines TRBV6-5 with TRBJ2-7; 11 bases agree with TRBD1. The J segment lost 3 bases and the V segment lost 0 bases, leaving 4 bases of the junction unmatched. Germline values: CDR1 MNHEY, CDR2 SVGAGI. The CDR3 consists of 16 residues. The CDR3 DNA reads TGTGCCAGCAGTTACTCCCTGGGACAGGGGGACTACGAGCAGTACTTC. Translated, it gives CASSYSLGQGDYEQYF.

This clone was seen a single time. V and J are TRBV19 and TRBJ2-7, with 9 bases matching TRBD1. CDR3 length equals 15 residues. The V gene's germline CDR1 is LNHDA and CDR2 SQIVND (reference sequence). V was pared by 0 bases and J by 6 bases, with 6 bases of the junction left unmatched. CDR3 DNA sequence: TGTGCCAGTAGTATAGATGGACAGGGGTTCGCCGAGCAGTACTTC. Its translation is CASSIDGQGFAEQYF.

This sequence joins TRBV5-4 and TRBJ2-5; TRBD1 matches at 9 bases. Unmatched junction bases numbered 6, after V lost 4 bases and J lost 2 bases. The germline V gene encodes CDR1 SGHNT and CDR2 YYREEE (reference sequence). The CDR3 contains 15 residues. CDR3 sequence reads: CASSQGQGGQETQYF. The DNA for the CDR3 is TGTGCCAGCAGCCAGGGACAGGGAGGTCAAGAGACCCAGTACTTC.

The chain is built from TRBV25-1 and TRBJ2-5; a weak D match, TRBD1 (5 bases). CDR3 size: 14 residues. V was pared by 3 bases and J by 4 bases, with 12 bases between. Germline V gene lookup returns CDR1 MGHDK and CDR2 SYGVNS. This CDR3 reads CASSEAGIVETQYF. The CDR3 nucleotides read TGTGCCAGCAGTGAGGCAGGGATCGTAGAGACCCAGTACTTC. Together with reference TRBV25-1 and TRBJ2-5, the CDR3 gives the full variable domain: EADIYQTPRYLVIGTGKKITLECSQTMGHDKMYWYQQDPGMELHLIHYSYGVNSTEKGDLSSESTVSRIRTEHFPLTLESARPSHTSQYLCASSEAGIVETQYFGPGTRLLVL.

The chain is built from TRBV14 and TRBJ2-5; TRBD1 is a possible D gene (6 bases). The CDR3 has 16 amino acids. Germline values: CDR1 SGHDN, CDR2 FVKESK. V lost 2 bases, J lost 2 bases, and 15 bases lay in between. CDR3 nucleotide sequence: TGTGCCAGCAGCCAAACTAGACAGGTCGGGCAAGAGACCCAGTACTTC. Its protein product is CASSQTRQVGQETQYF.

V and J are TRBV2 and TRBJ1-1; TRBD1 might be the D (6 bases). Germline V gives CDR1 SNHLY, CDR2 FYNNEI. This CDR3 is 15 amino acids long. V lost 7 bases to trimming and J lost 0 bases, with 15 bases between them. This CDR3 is CASIPPTGMNTEAFF. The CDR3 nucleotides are TGTGCCAGCATTCCACCAACAGGGATGAACACTGAAGCTTTCTTT.

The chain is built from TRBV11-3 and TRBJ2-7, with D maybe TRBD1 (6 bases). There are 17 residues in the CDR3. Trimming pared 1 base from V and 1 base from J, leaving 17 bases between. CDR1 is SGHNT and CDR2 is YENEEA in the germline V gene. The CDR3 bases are TGTGCCAGCAGCTTAGTTAGGCAGGGGTCGCATTCCTACGAGCAGTACTTC. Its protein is CASSLVRQGSHSYEQYF.

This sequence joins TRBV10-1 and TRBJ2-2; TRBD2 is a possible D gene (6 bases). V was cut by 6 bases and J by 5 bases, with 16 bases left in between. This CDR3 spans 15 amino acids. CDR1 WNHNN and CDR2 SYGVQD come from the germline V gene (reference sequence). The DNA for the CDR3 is TGCGCCAGCAGCCCGGGCTCTCGGGGGACCGGGGAGCTGTTTTTT. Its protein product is CASSPGSRGTGELFF.

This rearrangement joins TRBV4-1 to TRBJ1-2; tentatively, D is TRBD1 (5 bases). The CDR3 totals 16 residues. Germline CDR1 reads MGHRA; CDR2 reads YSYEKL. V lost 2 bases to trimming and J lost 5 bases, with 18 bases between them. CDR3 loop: CASSQWPRGRGYGYTF. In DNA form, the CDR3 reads TGCGCCAGCAGCCAATGGCCCCGGGGGAGGGGATATGGCTACACCTTC.

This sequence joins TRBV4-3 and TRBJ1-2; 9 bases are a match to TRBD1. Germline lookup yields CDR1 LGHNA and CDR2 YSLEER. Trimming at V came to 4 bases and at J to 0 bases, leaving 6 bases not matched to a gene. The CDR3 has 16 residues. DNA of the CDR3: TGCGCCAGCAGCCGAACCGGACAGGGGCCTAACTATGGCTACACCTTC. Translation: CASSRTGQGPNYGYTF.

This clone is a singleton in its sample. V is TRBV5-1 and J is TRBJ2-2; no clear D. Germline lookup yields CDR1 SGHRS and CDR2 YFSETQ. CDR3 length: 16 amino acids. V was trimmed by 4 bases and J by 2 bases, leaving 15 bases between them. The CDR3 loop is CASSPRAGQNTGELFF. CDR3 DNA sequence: TGCGCCAGCAGCCCACGAGCCGGCCAAAACACCGGGGAGCTGTTTTTT. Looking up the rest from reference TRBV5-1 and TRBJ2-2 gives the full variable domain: KAGVTQTPRYLIKTRGQQVTLSCSPISGHRSVSWYQQTPGQGLQFLFEYFSETQRNKGNFPGRFSGRQFSNSRSEMNVSTLELGDSALYLCASSPRAGQNTGELFFGEGSRLTVL.

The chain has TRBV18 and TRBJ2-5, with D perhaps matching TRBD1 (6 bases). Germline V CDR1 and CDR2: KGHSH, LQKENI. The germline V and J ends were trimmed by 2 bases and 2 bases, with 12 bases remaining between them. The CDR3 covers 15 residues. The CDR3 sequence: CASSPWGPSQETQYF. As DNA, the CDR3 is TGTGCCAGCTCACCATGGGGGCCCTCTCAAGAGACCCAGTACTTC.

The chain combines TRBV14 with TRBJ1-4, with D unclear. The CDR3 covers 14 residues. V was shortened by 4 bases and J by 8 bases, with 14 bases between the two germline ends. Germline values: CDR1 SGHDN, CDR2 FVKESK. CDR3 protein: CASSPPGVDEKLFF. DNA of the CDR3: TGTGCCAGCAGCCCCCCCGGGGTTGACGAAAAACTGTTTTTT.

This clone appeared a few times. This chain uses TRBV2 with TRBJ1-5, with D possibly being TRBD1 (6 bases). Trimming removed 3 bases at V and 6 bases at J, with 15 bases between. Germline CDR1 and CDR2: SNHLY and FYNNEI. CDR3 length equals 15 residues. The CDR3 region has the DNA TGTGCCAGCAGTGAGTCAGGGGTATCCGGTCAGCCCCAGCATTTT. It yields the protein CASSESGVSGQPQHF.

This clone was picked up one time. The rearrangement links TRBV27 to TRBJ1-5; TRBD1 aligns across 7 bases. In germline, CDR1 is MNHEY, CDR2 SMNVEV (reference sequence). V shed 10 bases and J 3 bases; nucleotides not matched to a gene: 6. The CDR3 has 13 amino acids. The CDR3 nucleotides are TGTGCCATCCGGGACAGCTACAATCAGCCCCAGCATTTT. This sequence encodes CAIRDSYNQPQHF.

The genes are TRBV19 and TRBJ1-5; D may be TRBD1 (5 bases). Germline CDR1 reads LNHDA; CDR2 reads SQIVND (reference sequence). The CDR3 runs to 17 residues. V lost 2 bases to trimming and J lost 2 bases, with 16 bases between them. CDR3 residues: CASSIIWGVSGNQPQHF. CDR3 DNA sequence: TGTGCCAGTAGTATAATTTGGGGGGTATCAGGCAATCAGCCCCAGCATTTT.

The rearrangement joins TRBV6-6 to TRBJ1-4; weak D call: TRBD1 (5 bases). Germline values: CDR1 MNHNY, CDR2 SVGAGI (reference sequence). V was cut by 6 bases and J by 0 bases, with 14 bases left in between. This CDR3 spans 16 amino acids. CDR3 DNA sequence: TGTGCCAGCAGCCAGGGTTTTATTGCAACTAATGAAAAACTGTTTTTT. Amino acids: CASSQGFIATNEKLFF.

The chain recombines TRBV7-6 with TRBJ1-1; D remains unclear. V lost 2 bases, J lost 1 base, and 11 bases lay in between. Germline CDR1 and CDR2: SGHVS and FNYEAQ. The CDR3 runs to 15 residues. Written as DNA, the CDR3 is TGTGCCAGCAGCTTATTTGCGGGGAGGAACACTGAAGCTTTCTTT. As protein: CASSLFAGRNTEAFF.

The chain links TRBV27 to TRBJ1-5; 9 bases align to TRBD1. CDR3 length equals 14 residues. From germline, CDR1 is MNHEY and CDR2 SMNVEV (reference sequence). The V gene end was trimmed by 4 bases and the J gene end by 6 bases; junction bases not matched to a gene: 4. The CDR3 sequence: CASSWDREIQPQHF. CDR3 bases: TGTGCCAGCAGTTGGGACAGGGAGATTCAGCCCCAGCATTTT.

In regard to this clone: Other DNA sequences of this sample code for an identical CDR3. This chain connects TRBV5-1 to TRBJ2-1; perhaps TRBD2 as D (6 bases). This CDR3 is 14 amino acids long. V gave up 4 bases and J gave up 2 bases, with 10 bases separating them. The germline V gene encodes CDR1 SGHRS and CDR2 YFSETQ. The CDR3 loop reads CASSGSGTYNEQFF. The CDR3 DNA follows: TGCGCCAGCAGCGGTAGCGGAACCTACAATGAGCAGTTCTTC.

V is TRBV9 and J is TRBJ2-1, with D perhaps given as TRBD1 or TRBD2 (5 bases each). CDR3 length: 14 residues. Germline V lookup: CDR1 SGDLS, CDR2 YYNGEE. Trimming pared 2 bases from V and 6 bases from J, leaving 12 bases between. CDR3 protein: CASSVSGTLNEQFF. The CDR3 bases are TGTGCCAGCAGCGTTTCCGGGACGCTCAATGAGCAGTTCTTC.

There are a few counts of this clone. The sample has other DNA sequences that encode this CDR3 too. The CDR3 sequence is CASSVVQGHGYTF. CDR3 nucleotides: TGTGCCAGCAGCGTAGTCCAGGGTCATGGCTACACCTTC. V gene TRBV9 combines with J gene TRBJ1-2; D may be TRBD1 (5 bases). Trimming left V 0 bases short and J 6 bases short, with 9 bases between. The CDR3 extends over 13 amino acids. The germline CDR1 and CDR2 sequences are SGDLS and YYNGEE.